This T cell receptor (beta chain) is from a study of Graves' ophthalmopathy and Graves' hyperthyroidism. Looking at the study overall: Ahead of any treatment, peripheral blood was obtained at the initial diagnosis.

Ineligible for inclusion were patients with other autoimmune diseases, uncontrolled infections, pregnancy or lactation. Study-level findings and limits: Most thyroid clonotypes with frequency above 0.001 were detected in blood too.

Beta-chain TCR CDR3 regions were amplified from RNA transcripts. In the first round, RT-PCR was carried out with HTBI primers, and a multiplex PCR formed the second round. MiXCR was run by TCRdb on the multiplex PCR reads, yielding one entry per CDR3 protein. The profile shows 350,000 to 450,000 distinct CDR3 sequences, 15% to 20% of them singletons. CDR1 is ENHRY, CDR2 SYGVKD, per germline. Trimming stripped 6 bases from V and 6 bases from J, with 11 bases between. The CDR3 length is 12 residues. In regard to this clonotype: No antigen is known for it.

The chain combines TRBV10-3 with TRBJ1-1; D gene uncertain. Sequencing input: peripheral blood. This TCR derives from a young woman with Graves' ophthalmopathy. The CDR3 sequence: CAIRGNGAEAFF. The CDR3 nucleotides read TGTGCCATCAGAGGGAATGGTGCTGAAGCTTTCTTT.